The clone carrying this TCR beta chain was seen a single time. The antigen is undetermined. Germline CDR1 and CDR2: LNHNV and YYDKDF (reference sequence). Trimming took off 1 base at V and 6 bases at J, with 14 bases between the two ends. This CDR3 spans 15 amino acids. The sample comes from a study of cytomegalovirus exposure and HLA in healthy donors. The study's findings and limits: The study listed roughly 150 cytomegalovirus-associated TCR beta chains.

The PCR contained 60 Vbeta and 13 Jbeta primers. The method was immunoSEQ multiplex PCR; TCRdb's version includes in-frame clones alone and lacks a portion of them. There are fewer than 100,000 clones in the sample; under 85% occur only once, and roughly 4% lies in the top ten. This clonotype was sampled from a woman between 35 and 50 years old in good health and CMV-seropositive. The chain uses TRBV15 and TRBJ2-3; TRBD2 is a possible D gene (5 bases). Source material: PBMCs. CDR3 in DNA: TGTGCCACCAGCAGAGTCGCGGCTAGCAGGGATACGCAGTATTTT. It translates to CATSRVAASRDTQYF.